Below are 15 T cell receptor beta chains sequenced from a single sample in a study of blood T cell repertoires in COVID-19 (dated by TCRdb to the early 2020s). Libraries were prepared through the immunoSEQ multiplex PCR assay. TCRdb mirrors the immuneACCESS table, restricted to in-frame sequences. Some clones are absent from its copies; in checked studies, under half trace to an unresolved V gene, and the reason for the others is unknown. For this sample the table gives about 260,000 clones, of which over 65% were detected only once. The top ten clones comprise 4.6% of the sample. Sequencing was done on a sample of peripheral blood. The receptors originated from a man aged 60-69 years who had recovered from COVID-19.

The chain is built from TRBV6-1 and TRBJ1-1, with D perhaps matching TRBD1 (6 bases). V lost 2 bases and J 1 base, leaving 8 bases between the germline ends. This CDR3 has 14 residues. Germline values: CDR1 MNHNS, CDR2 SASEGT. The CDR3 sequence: CASSELQGNTEAFF. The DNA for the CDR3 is TGTGCCAGCAGTGAACTACAGGGGAACACTGAAGCTTTCTTT.

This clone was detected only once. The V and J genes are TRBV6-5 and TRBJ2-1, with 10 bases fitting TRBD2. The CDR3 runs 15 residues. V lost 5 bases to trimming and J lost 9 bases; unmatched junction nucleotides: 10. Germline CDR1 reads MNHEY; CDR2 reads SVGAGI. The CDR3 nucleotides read TGTGCCAGCAGTATCCCTAGCGGGAGATCTGTTGAGCAGTTCTTC. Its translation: CASSIPSGRSVEQFF.

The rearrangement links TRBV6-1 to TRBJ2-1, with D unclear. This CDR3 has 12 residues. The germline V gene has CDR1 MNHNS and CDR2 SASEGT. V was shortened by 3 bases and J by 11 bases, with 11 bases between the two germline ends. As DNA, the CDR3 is TGTGCCAGCAGTGACCACACCTCGCAGCAGTTCTTC. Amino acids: CASSDHTSQQFF.

In DNA form, the CDR3 reads TGTGCCAGTAGTATGTTAACAGGGGGCAATCAGCCCCAGCATTTT. Its protein product is CASSMLTGGNQPQHF. The rearrangement uses TRBV19 and TRBJ1-5; TRBD1 matches at 7 bases. Germline loops: CDR1 LNHDA, CDR2 SQIVND (reference sequence). The CDR3 spans 15 residues. V lost 3 bases to trimming and J lost 2 bases; unmatched junction nucleotides: 4.

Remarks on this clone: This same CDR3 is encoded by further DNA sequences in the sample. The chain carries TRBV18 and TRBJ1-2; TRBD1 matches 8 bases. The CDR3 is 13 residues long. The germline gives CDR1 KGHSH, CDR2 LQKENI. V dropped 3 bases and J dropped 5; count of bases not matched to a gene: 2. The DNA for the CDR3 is TGTGCCAGCTCACCCGACAGGGGATATGGCTACACCTTC. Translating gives CASSPDRGYGYTF.

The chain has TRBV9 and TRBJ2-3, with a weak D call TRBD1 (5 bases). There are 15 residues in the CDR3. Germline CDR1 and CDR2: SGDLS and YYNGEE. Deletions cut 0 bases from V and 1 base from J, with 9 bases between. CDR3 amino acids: CASSVAGHRTDTQYF. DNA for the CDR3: TGTGCCAGCAGCGTAGCTGGACACCGCACAGATACGCAGTATTTT.

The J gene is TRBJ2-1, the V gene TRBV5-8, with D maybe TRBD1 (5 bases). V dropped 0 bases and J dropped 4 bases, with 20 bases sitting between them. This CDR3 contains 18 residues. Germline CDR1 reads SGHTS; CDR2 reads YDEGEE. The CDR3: CASSLALLAQVGYNEQFF. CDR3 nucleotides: TGTGCCAGCAGCTTGGCCCTTTTGGCACAGGTTGGGTACAATGAGCAGTTCTTC.

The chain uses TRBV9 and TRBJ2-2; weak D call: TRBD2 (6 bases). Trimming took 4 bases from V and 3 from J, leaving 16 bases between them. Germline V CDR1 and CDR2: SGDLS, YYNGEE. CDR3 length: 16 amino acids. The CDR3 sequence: CASSPWGGTDTGELFF. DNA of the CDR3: TGTGCCAGCAGCCCTTGGGGCGGGACGGACACCGGGGAGCTGTTTTTT.

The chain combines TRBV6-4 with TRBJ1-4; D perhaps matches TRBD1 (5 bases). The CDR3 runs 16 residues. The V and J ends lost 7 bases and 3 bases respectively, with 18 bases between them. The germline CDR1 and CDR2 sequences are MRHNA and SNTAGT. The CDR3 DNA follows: TGTGCCAGCAACTGGGGCCCCCCAGAGCCTAATGAAAAACTGTTTTTT. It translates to CASNWGPPEPNEKLFF.

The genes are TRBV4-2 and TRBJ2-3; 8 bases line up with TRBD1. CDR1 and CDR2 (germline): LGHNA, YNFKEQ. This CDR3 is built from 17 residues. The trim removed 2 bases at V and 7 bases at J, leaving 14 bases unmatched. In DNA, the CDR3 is TGTGCCAGCAGCCAATACGTAGGGACAGGAAAAGGGAATACGCAGTATTTT. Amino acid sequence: CASSQYVGTGKGNTQYF.

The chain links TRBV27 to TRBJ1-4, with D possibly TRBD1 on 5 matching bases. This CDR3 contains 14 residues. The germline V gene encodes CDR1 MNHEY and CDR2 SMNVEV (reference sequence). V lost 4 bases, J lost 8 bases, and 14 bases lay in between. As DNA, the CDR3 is TGTGCCAGCAGTTCCCAGGGTGGGAAGGAAAAACTGTTTTTT. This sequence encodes CASSSQGGKEKLFF. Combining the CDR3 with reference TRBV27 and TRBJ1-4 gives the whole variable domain EAQVTQNPRYLITVTGKKLTVTCSQNMNHEYMSWYRQDPGLGLRQIYYSMNVEVTDKGDVPEGYKVSRKEKRNFPLILESPSPNQTSLYFCASSSQGGKEKLFFGSGTQLSVL.

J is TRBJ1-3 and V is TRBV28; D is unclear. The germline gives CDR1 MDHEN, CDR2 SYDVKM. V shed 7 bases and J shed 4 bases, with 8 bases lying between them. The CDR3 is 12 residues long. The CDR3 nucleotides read TGTGCCAGCAACGGTCGCGGAAACACCATATATTTT. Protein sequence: CASNGRGNTIYF.

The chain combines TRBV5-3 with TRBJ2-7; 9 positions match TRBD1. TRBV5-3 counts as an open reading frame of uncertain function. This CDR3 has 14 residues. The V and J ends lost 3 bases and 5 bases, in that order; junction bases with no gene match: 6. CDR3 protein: CARSWDREAHEQYF. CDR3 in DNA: TGTGCCAGAAGCTGGGACAGGGAGGCCCACGAGCAGTACTTC.

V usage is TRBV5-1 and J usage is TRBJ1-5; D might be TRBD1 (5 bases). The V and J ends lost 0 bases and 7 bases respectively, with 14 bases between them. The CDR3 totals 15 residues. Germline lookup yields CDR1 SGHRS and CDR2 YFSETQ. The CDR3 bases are TGCGCCAGCAGCTTGGAGGGGATTGTTGGACAGCCCCAGCATTTT. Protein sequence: CASSLEGIVGQPQHF.

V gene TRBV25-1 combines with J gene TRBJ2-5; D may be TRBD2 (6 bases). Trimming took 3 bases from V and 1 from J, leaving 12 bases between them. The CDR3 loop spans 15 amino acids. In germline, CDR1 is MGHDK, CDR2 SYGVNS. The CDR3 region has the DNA TGTGCCAGCAGTGAGCGGGGCGCGGCCCAAGAGACCCAGTACTTC. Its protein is CASSERGAAQETQYF.